This TCR beta chain originates from a study of T cells in Graves' hyperthyroidism and ophthalmopathy. Overall study: Initial diagnosis, before any treatment, was when peripheral blood was collected.

The study, taken as a whole, reports: Through a model of 13 V-J features, ophthalmopathy was separated from stable hyperthyroidism.

TCR beta CDR3 region amplification was performed from RNA transcripts. First-round RT-PCR targeting the TCR CDR3 was performed with the HTBI primer set. TCRdb used MiXCR to reprocess the multiplex PCR reads, holding one entry per CDR3 protein. The sample includes 750,000 to 950,000 distinct CDR3 sequences, 38% of them seen just once. Turning to this clonotype: Its specificity is unknown.

The CDR3 spans 15 residues. CDR1 and CDR2 (germline): SNHLY, FYNNEI. V lost 6 bases and J lost 5, with 19 bases in between. Used for diagnoses were clinical symptoms, serum thyroxine and TRAb, thyroid ultrasound and orbital computed tomography. The sequenced material came from blood. The receptor comes from a young man with Graves' hyperthyroidism. This chain joins TRBV2 and TRBJ2-5; either TRBD1 or TRBD2 may supply D (5 bases each). The DNA of the CDR3 is TGTGCCAGCAGGGAGGCCGGGCCAGGGCCGGAGACCCAGTACTTC. Translation gives CASREAGPGPETQYF.